These 29 T cell receptor beta chains came from one sample sequenced in a study of cytomegalovirus exposure and HLA in healthy donors. This PCR relied on a set of 60 Vbeta primers and 13 Jbeta primers. Libraries were prepared by immunoSEQ multiplex PCR; TCRdb keeps only in-frame clonotypes and omits some of them. The sample lists around 67,000 clones, about 80% seen once, with around 7.4% in the top ten. Sequenced: PBMCs. The receptors were sampled from a young man in good health and CMV-seropositive.

V gene TRBV29-1 combines with J gene TRBJ2-3; 10 bases align to TRBD1. Germline V lookup: CDR1 SQVTM, CDR2 ANQGSEA. The junction had 4 bases not matched to a gene; V was cut back by 4 bases and J by 6 bases. The CDR3 length is 13 residues. The CDR3 here is CSVGRTGGDTQYF. CDR3 nucleotides: TGCAGCGTTGGTCGGACAGGGGGGGATACGCAGTATTTT.

This chain joins TRBV4-1 and TRBJ1-5; D unclear. Trimming took off 0 bases at V and 5 bases at J, with 20 bases between the two ends. Germline V gene data show CDR1 as MGHRA and CDR2 as YSYEKL. This CDR3 has 18 amino acids. The CDR3 coding sequence is TGCGCCAGCAGCCAAGATCTTGTCGGCGAAGTGGGCGATCAGCCCCAGCATTTT. This codes for CASSQDLVGEVGDQPQHF.

The chain has TRBV18 and TRBJ1-6; no definite D call. The germline gives CDR1 KGHSH, CDR2 LQKENI. V was cut by 3 bases and J by 6 bases, with 12 bases left in between. The CDR3 runs 15 residues. The CDR3 region has the DNA TGTGCCAGCTCACCCACAGAGATAGGTAATTCACCCCTCCACTTT. Translation gives CASSPTEIGNSPLHF.

This clone was found a few times. The chain links TRBV28 to TRBJ1-4; D call uncertain. Trimming removed 6 bases from V and 4 bases from J, with 6 bases in between. CDR1 is MDHEN, CDR2 SYDVKM, per germline. The CDR3 spans 12 residues. The CDR3 DNA reads TGTGCCAGCAGCCCCTTTAATGAAAAACTGTTTTTT. Its translation: CASSPFNEKLFF.

The chain has TRBV2 and TRBJ1-5, with no clear D. This CDR3 has 12 residues. Trimming removed 6 bases from V and 1 base from J, with 4 bases in between. Germline lookup yields CDR1 SNHLY and CDR2 FYNNEI. CDR3 nucleotides: TGTGCCAGCAGCCTGAGCAATCAGCCCCAGCATTTT. Protein product: CASSLSNQPQHF. Supplemented by reference TRBV2 and TRBJ1-5, the full variable domain reads EPEVTQTPSHQVTQMGQEVILRCVPISNHLYFYWYRQILGQKVEFLVSFYNNEISEKSEIFDDQFSVERPDGSNFTLKIRSTKLEDSAMYFCASSLSNQPQHFGDGTRLSIL.

The chain employs TRBV2 and TRBJ2-1; 7 bases fit TRBD1. This CDR3 is built from 15 residues. Losses at the gene ends were 5 bases for V and 12 bases for J; bases not matched to a gene: 16. Germline loops: CDR1 SNHLY, CDR2 FYNNEI. The CDR3 is CASSTSRGIPDGQFF. The CDR3 nucleotides are TGTGCCAGCAGTACGTCCAGGGGGATTCCCGACGGGCAGTTCTTC.

The J gene is TRBJ1-1, the V gene TRBV27; D is ambiguous. Germline V lookup: CDR1 MNHEY, CDR2 SMNVEV (reference sequence). The CDR3 contains 15 residues. V was shortened by 7 bases and J by 2 bases, with 17 bases between the two germline ends. CDR3 in amino acids: CASKVTSGRNTEAFF. CDR3 coding DNA: TGTGCCAGCAAAGTGACTAGTGGGCGAAACACTGAAGCTTTCTTT.

The V and J genes are TRBV10-3 and TRBJ1-1; tentative D call: TRBD1 (5 bases). The V end was cut by 5 bases, the J end by 5 bases, with 15 bases between. Germline V gene data show CDR1 as ENHRY and CDR2 as SYGVKD. The CDR3 length is 14 residues. In nucleotides, the CDR3 is TGTGCCATCAGTTTGGGGGGAGGGGAGACTGAAGCTTTCTTT. Amino acid sequence: CAISLGGGETEAFF.

This sequence joins TRBV14 and TRBJ2-5, with D possibly matching TRBD2 (7 bases). The CDR3 is 14 residues long. The germline gives CDR1 SGHDN, CDR2 FVKESK. V was clipped by 3 bases and J by 3 bases, with 11 bases between them. CDR3 in amino acids: CASSQRGTKETQYF. For the CDR3, the DNA is TGTGCCAGCAGCCAGAGGGGGACTAAAGAGACCCAGTACTTC.

The chain has TRBV7-9 and TRBJ2-7, with 9 bases aligning to TRBD1. After removal of 5 bases from V and 4 bases from J, the junction contained 6 bases not matched to a gene. CDR3 length: 14 amino acids. In germline, CDR1 is SEHNR, CDR2 FQNEAQ (reference sequence). CDR3 sequence: CASSVGQGWYEQYF. CDR3 DNA: TGTGCCAGCAGCGTCGGACAGGGGTGGTACGAGCAGTACTTC.

The rearrangement joins TRBV30 to TRBJ2-7; TRBD2 matches at 8 bases. Germline assignment: CDR1 GTSNPN and CDR2 SVGIG (reference sequence). The CDR3 consists of 13 residues. Losses at the gene ends were 5 bases for V and 3 bases for J; bases not matched to a gene: 6. In DNA form, the CDR3 reads TGTGCCTGGTCCCCGGGACTAGACTACGAGCAGTACTTC. It codes for CAWSPGLDYEQYF.

This chain uses TRBV6-4 with TRBJ2-1; 11 nucleotides line up with TRBD2. Germline-derived CDR1 and CDR2 are MRHNA and SNTAGT. After removal of 9 bases from V and 4 bases from J, the junction contained 8 bases not matched to a gene. This CDR3 is built from 15 residues. The CDR3 region is CASPSTSGGYNEQFF. In DNA form, the CDR3 reads TGTGCCAGTCCTTCTACTAGCGGGGGTTACAATGAGCAGTTCTTC.

This rearrangement joins TRBV2 to TRBJ2-7, with 9 bases matching TRBD1. Germline V gene sequence: CDR1 SNHLY, CDR2 FYNNEI. V shed 6 bases and J 3 bases; nucleotides not matched to a gene: 6. This CDR3 contains 14 residues. CDR3 in amino acids: CASRTGQGIYEQYF. The CDR3 DNA reads TGTGCCAGCAGGACCGGACAGGGGATCTACGAGCAGTACTTC.

V gene TRBV7-6 combines with J gene TRBJ2-3; tentatively, D is TRBD2 (6 bases). The CDR3 extends over 16 amino acids. The germline CDR1 and CDR2 sequences are SGHVS and FNYEAQ. Trimming cost V 5 bases and J 0 bases, with 15 bases left between them. DNA for the CDR3: TGTGCCAGCAGCCCCTCCCGCGGGGCTAGCACAGATACGCAGTATTTT. Its protein product is CASSPSRGASTDTQYF.

The chain links TRBV7-2 to TRBJ2-7; D ambiguous. Deletions cut 2 bases from V and 2 bases from J, with 13 bases between. The CDR3 length is 15 residues. CDR1 and CDR2 from the germline V gene are SGHTA and FQGNSA. The chain's CDR3 is CASSLLGQPPYEQYF. CDR3 DNA sequence: TGTGCCAGCAGCTTATTGGGCCAACCCCCCTACGAGCAGTACTTC.

The J gene is TRBJ2-1, the V gene TRBV6-4; 9 bases map to TRBD1. The CDR3 is made up of 16 amino acids. Looked up from germline, CDR1 is MRHNA and CDR2 is SNTAGT. V dropped 0 bases and J dropped 3; count of bases not matched to a gene: 3. CDR3 sequence: CASSDSATGGYNEQFF. The CDR3 DNA reads TGTGCCAGCAGTGACTCGGCGACAGGGGGCTACAATGAGCAGTTCTTC.

V usage is TRBV5-1 and J usage is TRBJ1-5, with TRBD1 as a possible D gene (5 bases). V gave up 4 bases and J gave up 3 bases, with 14 bases separating them. The CDR3 is 15 residues long. Germline lookup yields CDR1 SGHRS and CDR2 YFSETQ. This CDR3 is CASSPRGGYNQPQHF. The CDR3 nucleotides are TGCGCCAGCAGCCCCCGGGGGGGGTACAATCAGCCCCAGCATTTT.

This chain connects TRBV6-5 to TRBJ2-7; tentatively, D is TRBD1 (6 bases). The CDR3 extends over 13 amino acids. V gave up 6 bases and J gave up 5 bases, with 14 bases separating them. From germline, CDR1 is MNHEY and CDR2 SVGAGI. In DNA form, the CDR3 reads TGTGCCAGCAGCCGCAGGGGTCGGGACGAGCAGTACTTC. Amino acids: CASSRRGRDEQYF.

The V and J genes are TRBV6-5 and TRBJ1-2; 12 bases align to TRBD1. The V gene end was trimmed by 2 bases and the J gene end by 7 bases; junction bases not matched to a gene: 8. CDR1 and CDR2 from the germline V gene are MNHEY and SVGAGI. The CDR3 covers 16 residues. In DNA form, the CDR3 reads TGTGCCAGCAGTTACACCGGGACAGGGGGCGATGGTGGCTACACCTTC. It translates to CASSYTGTGGDGGYTF.

The chain has TRBV28 and TRBJ1-5; D possibly corresponds to TRBD1 (5 bases). Trimming left V 4 bases short and J 8 bases short, with 12 bases between. The CDR3 is 13 amino acids. Germline V gene data show CDR1 as MDHEN and CDR2 as SYDVKM. CDR3 in DNA: TGTGCCAGCAGTTCACCCCCCAGGGAGCCCCAGCATTTT. It encodes CASSSPPREPQHF.

On this clone itself: This same CDR3 is encoded by further DNA sequences in the sample. The genes are TRBV7-9 and TRBJ1-1; no clear D gene. The CDR3 length is 13 residues. Germline values: CDR1 SEHNR, CDR2 FQNEAQ (reference sequence). V lost 4 bases and J 1 base, leaving 7 bases between the germline ends. The CDR3 spells CASSSSGNTEAFF. The CDR3 DNA follows: TGTGCCAGCAGCTCCTCAGGGAACACTGAAGCTTTCTTT.

The chain uses TRBV30 and TRBJ1-2, with D perhaps matching TRBD1 (6 bases). This CDR3 has 14 amino acids. Trimming removed 3 bases at V and 2 bases at J, with 13 bases between. CDR1 and CDR2 (germline): GTSNPN, SVGIG (reference sequence). In DNA, the CDR3 is TGTGCCTGGAGGGAGAGGGGGAAGAACTATGGCTACACCTTC. Translated, it gives CAWRERGKNYGYTF.

The chain has TRBV6-5 and TRBJ2-7; 10 nucleotides align to TRBD2. CDR1 is MNHEY, CDR2 SVGAGI, per germline. The CDR3 covers 15 residues. The J segment lost 4 bases and the V segment lost 6 bases, leaving 9 bases of the junction unmatched. The CDR3 loop is CASSPPSGGAYEQYF. The CDR3 DNA is TGTGCCAGCAGCCCCCCTAGCGGGGGAGCATACGAGCAGTACTTC.

The chain employs TRBV29-1 and TRBJ1-1, with 8 positions matching TRBD1. The CDR3 runs 14 residues. Germline-derived CDR1 and CDR2 are SQVTM and ANQGSEA. The CDR3: CTIYGQGSDTEAFF. The CDR3 DNA follows: TGCACCATATACGGACAGGGTAGTGACACTGAAGCTTTCTTT.

The chain carries TRBV11-2 and TRBJ2-3; weak D call: TRBD2 (6 bases). The V gene's germline CDR1 is SGHAT and CDR2 FQNNGV. There are 15 residues in the CDR3. The V and J ends lost 8 bases and 10 bases respectively, with 25 bases between them. In nucleotides, the CDR3 is TGTGCCAGCGGGTTACGGGGCGGGGCTAAGTATGCGCAGTATTTT. Its translation is CASGLRGGAKYAQYF.

This clone was counted only a few times. The chain links TRBV15 to TRBJ1-2; possibly TRBD1 for D (6 bases). Per the germline V gene, CDR1 is LNHNV and CDR2 is YYDKDF (reference sequence). This CDR3 spans 13 amino acids. V lost 8 bases and J 1 base, leaving 11 bases between the germline ends. CDR3 sequence (DNA): TGTGCCACCGGGGAGGGGGATAACTATGGCTACACCTTC. It encodes CATGEGDNYGYTF.

The chain links TRBV6-1 to TRBJ2-1; no clear D. The CDR3 extends over 13 amino acids. Trimming removed 6 bases from V and 1 base from J, with 7 bases in between. The V gene's germline CDR1 is MNHNS and CDR2 SASEGT. The DNA for the CDR3 is TGTGCCAGCAGGGCCTCATCCTACAATGAGCAGTTCTTC. Protein product: CASRASSYNEQFF.

This clone was observed once. The chain joins TRBV4-1 to TRBJ2-7; D may be TRBD2 (6 bases). The V and J ends lost 6 bases and 5 bases respectively, with 20 bases between them. The V gene's germline CDR1 is MGHRA and CDR2 YSYEKL. The CDR3 length is 15 residues. CDR3 sequence (DNA): TGCGCCAGCAGACGAATAGCGGAGACTAACCACGAGCAGTACTTC. It translates to CASRRIAETNHEQYF.

The CDR3 reads CASSPGQGGANVLTF. The CDR3 nucleotides read TGTGCCAGCAGCCCAGGACAGGGTGGGGCCAACGTCCTGACTTTC. The chain is built from TRBV6-5 and TRBJ2-6; the match to TRBD1 covers 8 bases. In germline, CDR1 is MNHEY, CDR2 SVGAGI. V was clipped by 6 bases and J by 3 bases; unmatched bases: 4. The CDR3 runs to 15 residues.